This is a list of T cell receptor beta chains from one sample in a study of shared clonotypes between healthy human individuals. Method: immunoSEQ multiplex PCR; TCRdb's copy keeps in-frame clones and lacks some. The repertoire holds roughly 510,000 clones, with about three quarters as singletons. The source material was PBMCs. Receptors were obtained from a woman in her forties in good health. Some clones in this sample may be carry-over from other donors' samples. Each CDR3 is given with its conserved first and last residue. Fields, in order: J gene, V gene, CDR3 protein.

J gene: TRBJ1-6; V gene: TRBV30; CDR3 protein: CACSGGITASPLHF
J gene: TRBJ2-3; V gene: TRBV29-1; CDR3 protein: CSVEDPGGLAGGTDTQYF
J gene: TRBJ1-1; V gene: TRBV6-1; CDR3 protein: CASSEETGVEAFF
J gene: TRBJ1-2; V gene: TRBV4-2; CDR3 protein: CASSQDRGRGDYGYTF
J gene: TRBJ2-1; V gene: TRBV28; CDR3 protein: CASSSLAGAEQFF
J gene: TRBJ2-1; V gene: TRBV7-2; CDR3 protein: CASSLGPRGQNEQFF
J gene: TRBJ2-7; V gene: TRBV7-7; CDR3 protein: CASSPGLSYEQYF
J gene: TRBJ2-5; V gene: TRBV18; CDR3 protein: CASSPTTSQETQYF
J gene: TRBJ2-2; V gene: TRBV6-5; CDR3 protein: CASSRGQGGTGELFF
J gene: TRBJ2-3; V gene: TRBV6-1; CDR3 protein: CASSGTGGLTQYF
J gene: TRBJ2-7; V gene: TRBV4-3; CDR3 protein: CASSQGPDRGDYYEQYF
J gene: TRBJ2-5; V gene: TRBV5-4; CDR3 protein: CASSLGLASETQYF
J gene: TRBJ2-7; V gene: TRBV19; CDR3 protein: CASSNPGIAYEQYF
J gene: TRBJ2-5; V gene: TRBV11-2; CDR3 protein: CASGEGAETQYF
J gene: TRBJ2-5; V gene: TRBV5-1; CDR3 protein: CASSLEASETQYF
J gene: TRBJ2-3; V gene: TRBV6-5; CDR3 protein: CASSSRAADTQYF
J gene: TRBJ2-7; V gene: TRBV6-7; CDR3 protein: CARRTYEQYF
J gene: TRBJ2-2; V gene: TRBV5-1; CDR3 protein: CASSLGHTGELFF
J gene: TRBJ2-2; V gene: TRBV7-9; CDR3 protein: CASSPFPGGAPGELFF
J gene: TRBJ2-1; V gene: TRBV10-1; CDR3 protein: CASSERGKQGSTDNEQFF